One and the same sample provided the 18 T cell receptor beta chains below, sequenced in a study of T cells in Graves' hyperthyroidism and ophthalmopathy. TCR beta CDR3 regions were amplified from RNA. The study used the HTBI primer set for a first-round RT-PCR of the TCR CDR3. TCRdb used MiXCR to reprocess the multiplex PCR reads, holding one entry per CDR3 protein. The table records some 360,000 distinct CDR3 sequences, approximately 15% of them present only once. Sequencing was carried out using blood. The source of these receptors is a woman aged 55-69 years with Graves' hyperthyroidism.

The chain has TRBV10-3 and TRBJ2-5, with D hard to call. The V end was cut by 4 bases, the J end by 5 bases, with 11 bases between. From germline, CDR1 is ENHRY and CDR2 SYGVKD. The CDR3 totals 13 residues. CDR3 loop: CAISVREGETQYF. The CDR3, as DNA: TGTGCCATCAGTGTTAGGGAAGGTGAGACCCAGTACTTC.

Many counts were recorded for this clonotype. The chain is built from TRBV6-6 and TRBJ2-7; possible D gene TRBD1, 6 bases. CDR1 is MNHNY and CDR2 is SVGAGI in the germline V gene (reference sequence). V was shortened by 0 bases and J by 3 bases, with 15 bases between the two germline ends. The CDR3 is 16 amino acids. The CDR3 sequence is CASSYSGTPNVYEQYF. For the CDR3, the DNA is TGTGCCAGCAGTTACTCCGGGACACCCAATGTCTACGAGCAGTACTTC.

This clonotype was counted at least ten times. The V call is TRBV10-1, the J call TRBJ2-2; TRBD1 matches at 8 bases. Germline V lookup: CDR1 WNHNN, CDR2 SYGVQD (reference sequence). The CDR3 length is 15 residues. J was trimmed by 2 bases and V by 5 bases; bases with no gene match: 4. CDR3 nucleotide sequence: TGCGCCAGCAGTCCGACAGGGGTCAACACCGGGGAGCTGTTTTTT. This gives the protein CASSPTGVNTGELFF.

At least ten counts were recorded for this clonotype. The genes are TRBV27 and TRBJ1-2; D ambiguous. Between the trimmed V and J ends, which lost 7 bases and 8 bases, there was a span of 23 bases. Germline V CDR1 and CDR2: MNHEY, SMNVEV (reference sequence). The CDR3 loop spans 15 amino acids. The CDR3 sequence: CASTSLSMNLRGYTF. Here the CDR3 DNA reads TGTGCCAGCACGTCCCTCTCCATGAATCTAAGGGGCTACACCTTC.

The chain couples TRBV24-1 to TRBJ2-1, with D perhaps TRBD1 or TRBD2 (5 bases each). The ends were cut back, 4 bases at V and 5 bases at J, with 14 bases in the middle. The CDR3 length is 15 residues. Germline assignment: CDR1 KGHDR and CDR2 SFDVKD. In nucleotides, the CDR3 is TGTGCCACCAGTGACCTACATGGGACGAACAATGAGCAGTTCTTC. This encodes CATSDLHGTNNEQFF.

This clonotype was seen repeatedly, ten times or more. A junction boundary mismatches the germline segment, possibly from a read error. This sequence joins TRBV11-2 and TRBJ2-5, with a possible D match to TRBD2 (6 bases). The germline V gene has CDR1 SGHAT and CDR2 FQNNGV. The CDR3 is made up of 13 amino acids. The chain's CDR3 is CASSLEGQETQYF. The DNA of the CDR3 is TGCGCCAGCAGCTTGGAGGGGCAAGAGACCCAGTACTTC. Combining the CDR3 with reference TRBV11-2 and TRBJ2-5 gives the whole variable domain EAGVAQSPRYKIIEKRQSVAFWCNPISGHATLYWYQQILGQGPKLLIQFQNNGVVDDSQLPKDRFSAERLKGVDSTLKIQPAKLEDSAVYLCASSLEGQETQYFGPGTRLLVL.

This clonotype was observed a handful of times. The CDR3 DNA is TGTGCCAGCAGCTCCAAAGGATCCGGGGTCTACGAGCAGTACTTC. This sequence encodes CASSSKGSGVYEQYF. The J gene is TRBJ2-7, the V gene TRBV13; D might be TRBD2 (5 bases). Trimming pared 4 bases from V and 3 bases from J, leaving 16 bases between. Germline lookup yields CDR1 PRHDT and CDR2 FYEKMQ (reference sequence). This CDR3 comprises 15 residues.

The chain employs TRBV19 and TRBJ1-2; 7 bases fit TRBD1. The CDR3 has 15 amino acids. The trim removed 4 bases at V and 8 bases at J, leaving 13 bases unmatched. In germline, CDR1 is LNHDA, CDR2 SQIVND (reference sequence). Written as DNA, the CDR3 is TGTGCCAGTAGTAAAACCGACAGGGTCTCTTTAGGCTACACCTTC. It translates to CASSKTDRVSLGYTF.

In this sample, this clonotype turned up many times. V gene TRBV6-5 combines with J gene TRBJ1-1; 8 nucleotides match TRBD1. The CDR3 is 15 residues long. Germline trimming cut 2 bases from V and 1 base from J; bases unmatched to any gene: 3. From germline, CDR1 is MNHEY and CDR2 SVGAGI. The CDR3: CASSYRQGRNTEAFF. The CDR3 nucleotides are TGTGCCAGCAGTTACCGACAGGGGAGGAACACTGAAGCTTTCTTT.

There are a few counts of this clonotype. The junction departs from the called germline gene at one end, perhaps through a read error. The chain joins TRBV6-1 to TRBJ1-5; D is possibly TRBD1 (6 bases). This CDR3 is 13 amino acids long. Germline-derived CDR1 and CDR2 are MNHNS and SASEGT. The CDR3, as DNA: TGTGCCATCAGTCTACAGGGACCTCAGCCCCAGCATTTT. Protein product: CAISLQGPQPQHF.

There are many counts of this clonotype. V and J are TRBV2 and TRBJ2-1, with 15 bases that match TRBD2. Germline assignment: CDR1 SNHLY and CDR2 FYNNEI. The ends lost 6 bases at V and 7 bases at J; junction bases unmatched: 13. The length of the CDR3 is 18 residues. The CDR3 spells CASSAWTSGRGGPNEQFF. The CDR3 nucleotides read TGTGCCAGCAGCGCCTGGACTAGCGGGAGGGGCGGTCCAAATGAGCAGTTCTTC. Based on the CDR3 plus reference TRBV2 and TRBJ2-1, the full variable domain is EPEVTQTPSHQVTQMGQEVILRCVPISNHLYFYWYRQILGQKVEFLVSFYNNEISEKSEIFDDQFSVERPDGSNFTLKIRSTKLEDSAMYFCASSAWTSGRGGPNEQFFGPGTRLTVL.

This clonotype was seen only a few times. J is TRBJ2-5 and V is TRBV9; 9 bases agree with TRBD2. The CDR3 contains 15 residues. The ends lost 0 bases at V and 5 bases at J; junction bases unmatched: 5. From germline, CDR1 is SGDLS and CDR2 YYNGEE. CDR3 amino acids: CASSVEAGGWETQYF. CDR3 DNA sequence: TGTGCCAGCAGCGTAGAAGCGGGAGGATGGGAGACCCAGTACTTC.

This clonotype appeared many times. The chain has TRBV13 and TRBJ2-1, with a possible D match to TRBD2 (5 bases). Trimming took 2 bases from V and 4 from J, leaving 12 bases between them. CDR1 and CDR2 from the germline V gene are PRHDT and FYEKMQ (reference sequence). The CDR3 covers 15 residues. The CDR3 sequence: CASSLSGGEYNEQFF. The CDR3 DNA follows: TGTGCCAGCAGCTTAAGTGGTGGGGAGTACAATGAGCAGTTCTTC.

This clonotype was seen at least ten times. The chain couples TRBV5-1 to TRBJ1-1; 8 positions agree with TRBD1. Germline assignment: CDR1 SGHRS and CDR2 YFSETQ. This CDR3 region has 15 residues. The ends lost 4 bases at V and 5 bases at J; junction bases unmatched: 10. CDR3 DNA: TGCGCCAGCAGCGTCACGACAGGGGTAGGGACTGAAGCTTTCTTT. Translated: CASSVTTGVGTEAFF. Drawing the rest from reference TRBV5-1 and TRBJ1-1, the complete variable domain is KAGVTQTPRYLIKTRGQQVTLSCSPISGHRSVSWYQQTPGQGLQFLFEYFSETQRNKGNFPGRFSGRQFSNSRSEMNVSTLELGDSALYLCASSVTTGVGTEAFFGQGTRLTVV.

The chain carries TRBV11-2 and TRBJ2-1; 10 positions agree with TRBD2. V lost 6 bases and J lost 8; bases outside the gene matches: 10. Germline V lookup: CDR1 SGHAT, CDR2 FQNNGV. This CDR3 contains 15 residues. The CDR3 is CASRPTSGNWDEQFF. DNA of the CDR3: TGTGCCAGCAGGCCCACTAGCGGGAACTGGGATGAGCAGTTCTTC.

This clonotype was recorded at least ten times. The rearrangement uses TRBV18 and TRBJ2-5; D possibly corresponds to TRBD2 (5 bases). Germline V lookup: CDR1 KGHSH, CDR2 LQKENI. This CDR3 spans 14 amino acids. Trimming pared 6 bases from V and 1 base from J, leaving 12 bases between. Here the CDR3 reads CASSPRRGQETQYF. CDR3 coding DNA: TGTGCCAGCTCCCCAAGACGGGGCCAAGAGACCCAGTACTTC.

CDR3 amino acids: CSAEPDGNTEAFF. Written as DNA, the CDR3 is TGCAGTGCCGAACCGGACGGGAACACTGAAGCTTTCTTT. This chain joins TRBV20-1 and TRBJ1-1; no clear D gene. V lost 6 bases, J lost 1 base, and 12 bases lay in between. The CDR3 has 13 residues. CDR1 and CDR2 (germline): DFQATT, SNEGSKA (reference sequence).

This clonotype was observed at least ten times. The chain joins TRBV5-1 to TRBJ1-1; perhaps TRBD1 as D (6 bases). Trimming shortened V by 4 bases and J by 0 bases, and 13 bases separated the two germline ends. CDR1 is SGHRS, CDR2 YFSETQ, per germline. This CDR3 is 15 amino acids long. The CDR3 protein is CASSPETGMNTEAFF. Here the CDR3 DNA reads TGCGCCAGCAGCCCTGAGACAGGAATGAACACTGAAGCTTTCTTT.